A single sample is the source of the 29 T cell receptor beta chains below, sequenced in a study of shared clonotypes between healthy human individuals. TCRdb keeps only in-frame clones here, not all; method: immunoSEQ multiplex PCR. The sample lists over 850,000 clones; approximately 78% were seen once. The specimen sequenced was memory CD4+ T cells from PBMCs. Subset specified: CD45RA-negative fraction. The receptor set was obtained from a man between 18 and 29 years old in good health. Some clones in this sample may be carry-over from other donors' samples.

The chain carries TRBV5-1 and TRBJ2-2; 7 bases map to TRBD1. The CDR3 sequence is 16 residues long. Germline trimming cut 4 bases from V and 5 bases from J; bases unmatched to any gene: 11. Germline lookup yields CDR1 SGHRS and CDR2 YFSETQ. CDR3 amino acids: CASSMRGRVSTGELFF. The CDR3 coding sequence is TGCGCCAGCAGCATGAGGGGGCGGGTATCAACCGGGGAGCTGTTTTTT.

This chain joins TRBV9 and TRBJ2-4; maybe TRBD1 (5 bases). Germline loops: CDR1 SGDLS, CDR2 YYNGEE. The V end was cut by 8 bases, the J end by 4 bases, with 13 bases between. The CDR3 loop spans 13 amino acids. CDR3 bases: TGTGCCAGGGGGCCACTGGCAAAAAACATTCAGTACTTC. It specifies CARGPLAKNIQYF.

This clone was seen just once. This rearrangement joins TRBV5-8 to TRBJ1-2; the match to TRBD1 covers 7 bases. Germline V CDR1 and CDR2: SGHTS, YDEGEE. The V and J ends lost 4 bases and 13 bases, in that order; junction bases with no gene match: 7. The CDR3 extends over 11 amino acids. CDR3 region: CASSPGQVGTF. DNA for the CDR3: TGTGCCAGCAGCCCCGGACAGGTGGGCACCTTC.

The chain carries TRBV11-2 and TRBJ2-7, with no clear D. This CDR3 region has 18 residues. Germline CDR1 reads SGHAT; CDR2 reads FQNNGV. Trimming shortened V by 1 base and J by 0 bases, and 19 bases separated the two germline ends. The CDR3 DNA follows: TGTGCCAGCAGCTTAGGAATCTGGGCAACCGAGATCTCCTACGAGCAGTACTTC. Translation: CASSLGIWATEISYEQYF.

The chain recombines TRBV5-4 with TRBJ1-1, with D maybe TRBD1 (6 bases). Looked up from germline, CDR1 is SGHNT and CDR2 is YYREEE (reference sequence). This CDR3 is built from 15 residues. Trimming stripped 3 bases from V and 1 base from J, with 13 bases between. CDR3 region: CASSSPGEGNTEAFF. The DNA for the CDR3 is TGTGCCAGCAGCTCCCCAGGGGAGGGGAACACTGAAGCTTTCTTT.

V gene TRBV4-2 combines with J gene TRBJ2-7; possibly TRBD2 for D (6 bases). Trimming took 1 base from V and 5 from J, leaving 12 bases between them. Germline CDR1 is LGHNA and CDR2 is YNFKEQ. There are 14 residues in the CDR3. This chain's CDR3 is CASSQVGGIDEQYF. The CDR3 DNA sequence: TGTGCCAGCAGCCAAGTCGGCGGGATCGACGAGCAGTACTTC.

The V call is TRBV5-6, the J call TRBJ1-1; D remains unclear. Trimming removed 3 bases at V and 0 bases at J, with 9 bases between. The CDR3 totals 14 residues. CDR1 SGHDT and CDR2 YYEEEE come from the germline V gene. As DNA, the CDR3 is TGTGCCAGCAGCTCTACAGAGATGAACACTGAAGCTTTCTTT. This codes for CASSSTEMNTEAFF. The whole variable domain, remainder taken from reference TRBV5-6 and TRBJ1-1, is DAGVTQSPTHLIKTRGQQVTLRCSPKSGHDTVSWYQQALGQGPQFIFQYYEEEERQRGNFPDRFSGHQFPNYSSELNVNALLLGDSALYLCASSSTEMNTEAFFGQGTRLTVV.

V is TRBV7-3 and J is TRBJ2-2, with 12 positions matching TRBD1. Trimming cost V 5 bases and J 6 bases; bases outside gene matches: 7. The CDR3 is 16 residues long. Germline V gene data show CDR1 as SGHTA and CDR2 as FQGTGA. CDR3 in DNA: TGTGCCAGCAGCCCAGCGGGACAGGGGGCGTCCGGGGAGCTGTTTTTT. This encodes CASSPAGQGASGELFF.

This clone was observed a single time. The chain recombines TRBV9 with TRBJ2-7; 9 nucleotides line up with TRBD2. Per germline, CDR1 SGDLS and CDR2 YYNGEE. This CDR3 spans 15 amino acids. With V trimmed by 3 bases and J by 2 bases, 6 bases remained unmatched. DNA of the CDR3: TGTGCCAGCAGCGCCGGTGCGGGAGGGACCTACGAGCAGTACTTC. Protein: CASSAGAGGTYEQYF.

V is TRBV4-2 and J is TRBJ2-5, with D tentatively TRBD2 (5 bases). CDR3 length: 14 amino acids. CDR1 is LGHNA, CDR2 YNFKEQ, per germline. V lost 1 base to trimming and J lost 7 bases, with 13 bases between them. CDR3 DNA: TGTGCCAGCAGCCAAGTCGGGGTTTCGGGGACCCAGTACTTC. This encodes CASSQVGVSGTQYF.

The CDR3 region has the DNA TGTGCCCCCCGCGAGACACTGATCTCCTACGAGCAGTACTTC. Its protein is CAPRETLISYEQYF. The V and J genes are TRBV27 and TRBJ2-7; D gene unclear. The CDR3 extends over 14 amino acids. Germline-derived CDR1 and CDR2 are MNHEY and SMNVEV (reference sequence). Trimming stripped 11 bases from V and 0 bases from J, with 17 bases between.

V and J are TRBV7-8 and TRBJ2-2, with 7 bases that match TRBD2. The CDR3 consists of 14 residues. Trimming cost V 3 bases and J 7 bases; bases outside gene matches: 5. Per germline, CDR1 SGHVS and CDR2 FQNEAQ. CDR3 sequence (DNA): TGTGCCAGCAGCTTGGGGGGGTCCATCGGGGAGCTGTTTTTT. Encoded protein: CASSLGGSIGELFF.

The V call is TRBV5-6, the J call TRBJ2-5, with no clear D. Germline V gives CDR1 SGHDT, CDR2 YYEEEE. The CDR3 has 13 residues. Deletions cut 1 base from V and 4 bases from J, with 8 bases between. The CDR3 nucleotides read TGTGCCAGCAGCTTGTATCCGGGAGAGACCCAGTACTTC. This gives the protein CASSLYPGETQYF. Full variable domain (rest looked up from reference TRBV5-6 and TRBJ2-5): DAGVTQSPTHLIKTRGQQVTLRCSPKSGHDTVSWYQQALGQGPQFIFQYYEEEERQRGNFPDRFSGHQFPNYSSELNVNALLLGDSALYLCASSLYPGETQYFGPGTRLLVL.

This clone occurred a few times. For the CDR3, the DNA is TGTGCCAGCTCACCACCGGGCGGGGGAGAGGCAGATACGCAGTATTTT. Its translation is CASSPPGGGEADTQYF. The V and J genes are TRBV18 and TRBJ2-3, with 7 nucleotides matching TRBD2. The trim removed 0 bases at V and 4 bases at J, leaving 7 bases unmatched. The CDR3 covers 16 residues. Germline V CDR1 and CDR2: KGHSH, LQKENI.

This chain joins TRBV29-1 and TRBJ2-4; D is possibly TRBD2 (6 bases). This CDR3 is 13 amino acids long. V was clipped by 3 bases and J by 2 bases, with 8 bases between them. Germline CDR1 reads SQVTM; CDR2 reads ANQGSEA. Here the CDR3 reads CSVEAGSKNIQYF. Written as DNA, the CDR3 is TGCAGCGTTGAGGCGGGATCCAAAAACATTCAGTACTTC.

This chain joins TRBV30 and TRBJ2-7; maybe TRBD1 (6 bases). This CDR3 has 13 amino acids. CDR1 and CDR2 (germline): GTSNPN, SVGIG (reference sequence). Trimming took off 0 bases at V and 5 bases at J, with 11 bases between the two ends. This CDR3 reads CAWSVVRGNEQYF. The CDR3 DNA reads as TGTGCCTGGAGTGTTGTAAGGGGGAACGAGCAGTACTTC.

This clone was counted a few times. The J gene is TRBJ2-1, the V gene TRBV11-3; D may be TRBD1 or TRBD2 (5 bases each). V lost 6 bases and J 13 bases, leaving 16 bases between the germline ends. The germline V gene encodes CDR1 SGHNT and CDR2 YENEEA. This CDR3 is built from 12 residues. CDR3 region: CASSRDQEVQFF. The CDR3 DNA sequence: TGTGCCAGCAGTCGGGACCAAGAAGTTCAGTTCTTC.

This clone was detected only once. The genes are TRBV5-6 and TRBJ1-2; D gene uncertain. Germline assignment: CDR1 SGHDT and CDR2 YYEEEE. V lost 2 bases to trimming and J lost 4 bases, with 12 bases between them. This CDR3 has 14 amino acids. CDR3 DNA sequence: TGTGCCAGCAGCTTCGGCCGGTACGCCTATGGCTACACCTTC. Amino acids: CASSFGRYAYGYTF. Together with reference TRBV5-6 and TRBJ1-2, the CDR3 gives the full variable domain: DAGVTQSPTHLIKTRGQQVTLRCSPKSGHDTVSWYQQALGQGPQFIFQYYEEEERQRGNFPDRFSGHQFPNYSSELNVNALLLGDSALYLCASSFGRYAYGYTFGSGTRLTVV.

This clone was recorded once. The chain combines TRBV28 with TRBJ2-3; D not resolved. Per germline, CDR1 MDHEN and CDR2 SYDVKM. The ends were cut back, 4 bases at V and 1 base at J, with 12 bases in the middle. The length of the CDR3 is 15 residues. In DNA, the CDR3 is TGTGCCAGCAGTTCTGACAAGGTGGGCACAGATACGCAGTATTTT. Amino acid sequence: CASSSDKVGTDTQYF.

In its sample, this clone is medium-sized. Additional DNA sequences in this sample encode the identical CDR3. CDR3 coding DNA: TGCAGTGCTGGTGGGGTCCACGAGCAGTACTTC. This translates into CSAGGVHEQYF. The chain has TRBV20-1 and TRBJ2-7; D gene ambiguous. In germline, CDR1 is DFQATT, CDR2 SNEGSKA (reference sequence). The V end was cut by 5 bases, the J end by 5 bases, with 10 bases between. This CDR3 contains 11 residues.

This sequence joins TRBV12-2 and TRBJ1-5. TRBV12-2 is a pseudogene segment. There are 16 residues in the CDR3. The CDR3 DNA follows: TGTGCAAGTCGCTTAAGGACGGGACTGTTAAATCAGCCCCAGCATTTT. Its protein product is CASRLRTGLLNQPQHF.

This CDR3 reads CASGRGLAGPQETQYF. In nucleotides, the CDR3 is TGTGCTAGTGGTCGTGGACTAGCGGGACCTCAAGAGACCCAGTACTTC. The chain uses TRBV12-5 and TRBJ2-5; 12 bases are shared with TRBD2. Germline V gene sequence: CDR1 LGHNT, CDR2 FRNRAP. This CDR3 has 16 amino acids. Germline trimming cut 5 bases from V and 2 bases from J; bases unmatched to any gene: 6.

In DNA, the CDR3 is TGCAGCGTCCAGCGGGGGGAGAGCCGGTGGGGCGAGCAGTACTTC. This translates into CSVQRGESRWGEQYF. V and J are TRBV29-1 and TRBJ2-7; 9 bases match TRBD2. This CDR3 comprises 15 residues. The germline gives CDR1 SQVTM, CDR2 ANQGSEA. With 6 bases clipped from V and 6 bases from J, the junction kept 15 bases outside the gene matches.

V usage is TRBV10-3 and J usage is TRBJ2-2; 8 nucleotides match TRBD2. Trimming cost V 6 bases and J 1 base; bases outside gene matches: 10. The CDR3 covers 17 residues. Per the germline V gene, CDR1 is ENHRY and CDR2 is SYGVKD. Here the CDR3 DNA reads TGTGCCATCAGGGACTCGGGGGGGGCTGTGAACACCGGGGAGCTGTTTTTT. This encodes CAIRDSGGAVNTGELFF.

V and J are TRBV5-1 and TRBJ1-3; D is uncertain. This CDR3 comprises 15 residues. Looked up from germline, CDR1 is SGHRS and CDR2 is YFSETQ. V was shortened by 4 bases and J by 0 bases, with 11 bases between the two germline ends. CDR3 in amino acids: CASSPKAASGNTIYF. In DNA form, the CDR3 reads TGCGCCAGCAGCCCTAAGGCGGCCTCTGGAAACACCATATATTTT.

This clone has a single count. J is TRBJ1-2 and V is TRBV6-1; 7 bases align to TRBD1. This CDR3 has 14 amino acids. V was pared by 1 base and J by 3 bases, with 2 bases of the junction left unmatched. Germline V gene data show CDR1 as MNHNS and CDR2 as SASEGT. The DNA of the CDR3 is TGTGCCAGCAGTGAAGTGGGACAGTACTATGGCTACACCTTC. Amino acid sequence: CASSEVGQYYGYTF.

The rearrangement links TRBV29-1 to TRBJ1-1, with a tentative D call TRBD1 (5 bases). This CDR3 region has 12 residues. Germline assignment: CDR1 SQVTM and CDR2 ANQGSEA. Trimming removed 1 base from V and 5 bases from J, with 8 bases in between. CDR3 region: CSVEGDQTEAFF. The CDR3 bases are TGCAGCGTTGAAGGGGACCAGACTGAAGCTTTCTTT.

This rearrangement joins TRBV6-1 to TRBJ1-5; tentative D call: TRBD1 (5 bases). The CDR3 sequence is 13 residues long. Between the trimmed V and J ends, which lost 5 bases and 4 bases, there was a span of 9 bases. From germline, CDR1 is MNHNS and CDR2 SASEGT. The CDR3 coding sequence is TGTGCCAGCAGTTCCAGGGCGAATCAGCCCCAGCATTTT. Its translation: CASSSRANQPQHF.

V usage is TRBV4-2 and J usage is TRBJ2-3; TRBD2 aligns across 10 bases. The trim removed 0 bases at V and 0 bases at J, leaving 6 bases unmatched. Germline CDR1 is LGHNA and CDR2 is YNFKEQ. The CDR3 is 18 residues long. The CDR3 region has the DNA TGTGCCAGCAGCCAAGATCCTAGCGGGAGTACTAGCACAGATACGCAGTATTTT. Its protein product is CASSQDPSGSTSTDTQYF.